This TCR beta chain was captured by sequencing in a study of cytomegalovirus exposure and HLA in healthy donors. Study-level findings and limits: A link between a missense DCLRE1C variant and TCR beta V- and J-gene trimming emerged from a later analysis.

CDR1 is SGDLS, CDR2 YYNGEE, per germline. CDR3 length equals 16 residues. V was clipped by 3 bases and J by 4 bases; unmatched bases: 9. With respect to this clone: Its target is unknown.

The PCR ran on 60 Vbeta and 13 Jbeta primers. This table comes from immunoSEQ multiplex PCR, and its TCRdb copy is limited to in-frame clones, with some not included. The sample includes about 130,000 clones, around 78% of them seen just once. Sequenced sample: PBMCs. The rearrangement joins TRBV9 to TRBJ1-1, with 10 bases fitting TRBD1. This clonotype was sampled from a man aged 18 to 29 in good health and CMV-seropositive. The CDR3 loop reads CASSGTGTGEGTEAFF. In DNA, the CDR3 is TGTGCCAGCAGCGGGACCGGGACAGGGGAGGGCACTGAAGCTTTCTTT.